This T cell receptor (beta chain) was captured in a study of blood T cell repertoires in COVID-19. Background on the study: Italy, Spain and the United States were the sources of the convalescent and acute COVID-19 samples.

As handled by the study authors: Reference gene primer amplification in the assay estimated nucleated cell counts. Repertoires were generated with immunoSEQ multiplex PCR, while TCRdb's copy carries only in-frame clones and drops some. V, J and clone size are taken as reported in that table, and D and trimming were inferred from the DNA itself. This table has a few hundred thousand clones, about four fifths appearing once. Trimming cost V 8 bases and J 6 bases, with 14 bases left between them. Germline V gene sequence: CDR1 MNHEY, CDR2 SVGAGI. The CDR3 runs to 13 residues. J is TRBJ2-1 and V is TRBV6-5, with D hard to call. Sequencing was done on a sample of PBMCs or T cells enriched from blood (not recorded which). This TCR was recovered from a woman in her fifties or sixties who had recovered from COVID-19. The CDR3 region is CASGEVRSNEQFF. CDR3 bases: TGTGCCAGCGGAGAGGTCCGTTCCAATGAGCAGTTCTTC.